This T cell receptor beta chain stems from a study of response to subunit inactivated influenza vaccine listed by TCRdb under 2018. Background on the whole study: Deep quantitative T cell receptor repertoire profiling was used in the study to track responses to a trivalent subunit inactivated influenza vaccine. Summary of the overall study and its limitations: The authors proposed that each seasonal influenza vaccination may bring in only a limited number of new T cells.

This clonotype turned up a few times. No cognate antigen has been identified for it. Base qualities are not provided; no much larger clone lies one nucleotide away. Library preparation used RT-PCR. The listed sequencing device is Illumina HiSeq 2500. The public sequencing data were trimmed at Q25 with fastp and processed into clonotypes with MiXCR by TCRdb, which kept only in-frame beta chains. Rows are unified per CDR3 protein, each entry keeping the most common DNA and genes. The table for this sample lists around 790,000 distinct CDR3 sequences; about 20% of them were counted only once. Jointly, the top ten make up roughly 10% of the sample. Measured from the cysteine to the phenylalanine, the CDR3 is 12 residues long. Solely the CDR3 DNA is kept, with 36 bases framed from the first base. The V end loses 6 bases and the J end loses 6 bases, and a stretch of 11 bases separates them. Looking up the germline V gene (reference sequence) yields CDR1 GTSNPN and CDR2 SVGIG.

This sample comprised PBMCs from blood, obtained 4 to 6 days after vaccination. This clonotype was sampled from a man aged 50 or older who received an inactivated influenza vaccine. Donor details come from another sample of the same person, matched by shared clones. This sequence uses TRBV30 and TRBJ2-2; a confident D gene designation cannot be given. This receptor has the CDR3 CACGPSAGELFF. Read as DNA, the sequence is TGTGCCTGCGGGCCCTCAGCCGGGGAGCTGTTTTTT. Here the CDR3 is joined to the reference TRBV30 and TRBJ2-2 genes, and the full variable domain is: SQTIHQWPATLVQPVGSPLSLECTVEGTSNPNLYWYRQAAGRGLQLLFYSVGIGQISSEVPQNLSASRPQDRQFILSSKKLLLSDSGFYLCACGPSAGELFFGEGSRLTVL.